The 22 T cell receptor beta chains reported below all come from one sample, sequenced in a study of blood T cell repertoires in COVID-19. Method: immunoSEQ multiplex PCR; TCRdb's copy keeps in-frame clones and lacks some. This table has tens of thousands of clones, roughly 91% appearing once. The sequencing input was peripheral blood. These receptors all come from a man in his 70s with active COVID-19.

The chain uses TRBV2 and TRBJ2-2; D gene ambiguous. With 8 bases removed from V and 4 bases from J, the gap between germline ends came to 14 bases. The CDR3 totals 14 residues. Germline CDR1 and CDR2: SNHLY and FYNNEI. The CDR3 region is CASDDLGATGELFF. DNA of the CDR3: TGTGCCAGCGATGATCTCGGTGCCACCGGGGAGCTGTTTTTT. The whole variable domain, remainder taken from reference TRBV2 and TRBJ2-2, is EPEVTQTPSHQVTQMGQEVILRCVPISNHLYFYWYRQILGQKVEFLVSFYNNEISEKSEIFDDQFSVERPDGSNFTLKIRSTKLEDSAMYFCASDDLGATGELFFGEGSRLTVL.

V usage is TRBV4-1 and J usage is TRBJ1-5; D possibly corresponds to TRBD1 (5 bases). The germline V gene has CDR1 MGHRA and CDR2 YSYEKL. Trimming shortened V by 4 bases and J by 4 bases, and 20 bases separated the two germline ends. CDR3 length: 17 residues. The CDR3 here is CASSLSLVRGPNQPQHF. For the CDR3, the DNA is TGCGCCAGCAGCCTTTCTTTGGTGCGGGGCCCTAATCAGCCCCAGCATTTT.

V is TRBV2 and J is TRBJ1-1; 8 positions agree with TRBD1. The germline V gene encodes CDR1 SNHLY and CDR2 FYNNEI. CDR3 length equals 15 residues. After removal of 7 bases from V and 1 base from J, the junction contained 8 bases not matched to a gene. The DNA for the CDR3 is TGTGCCAGCATGGAAACAGGGGGAAGGAACACTGAAGCTTTCTTT. Residues: CASMETGGRNTEAFF.

This clone was counted a few times. V gene TRBV4-2 combines with J gene TRBJ1-2; TRBD1 agrees at 8 bases. Germline lookup yields CDR1 LGHNA and CDR2 YNFKEQ. With V trimmed by 1 base and J by 7 bases, 8 bases remained unmatched. CDR3 size: 15 residues. CDR3 in amino acids: CASSQGAGGFSGYTF. The CDR3 region has the DNA TGTGCCAGCAGCCAAGGGGCAGGGGGCTTTTCTGGCTACACCTTC.

This chain uses TRBV10-1 with TRBJ2-2, with TRBD2 matching 11 bases. The germline gives CDR1 WNHNN, CDR2 SYGVQD (reference sequence). This CDR3 has 20 residues. With V trimmed by 8 bases and J by 4 bases, 21 bases remained unmatched. CDR3 nucleotide sequence: TGCGCCAGCCGACCCCGGCTGGGACTAGCGGAAGAGGGCTTCACCGGGGAGCTGTTTTTT. Amino acids: CASRPRLGLAEEGFTGELFF.

This chain joins TRBV19 and TRBJ2-7, with TRBD2 identical over 11 bases. The length of the CDR3 is 14 residues. Germline V gene sequence: CDR1 LNHDA, CDR2 SQIVND (reference sequence). The trim removed 4 bases at V and 5 bases at J, leaving 4 bases unmatched. The chain's CDR3 is CASSRSSGRNEQYF. The DNA of the CDR3 is TGTGCCAGTAGTAGGTCTAGCGGGAGGAACGAGCAGTACTTC. The whole variable domain, remainder taken from reference TRBV19 and TRBJ2-7, is DGGITQSPKYLFRKEGQNVTLSCEQNLNHDAMYWYRQDPGQGLRLIYYSQIVNDFQKGDIAEGYSVSREKKESFPLTVTSAQKNPTAFYLCASSRSSGRNEQYFGPGTRLTVT.

The CDR3 protein is CASSPDGGRSSYEQYF. CDR3 sequence (DNA): TGTGCCAGCTCACCCGACGGGGGGCGGAGCTCCTACGAGCAGTACTTC. The rearrangement links TRBV18 to TRBJ2-7; TRBD2 is a possible D gene (7 bases). The CDR3 is 16 amino acids. Germline V lookup: CDR1 KGHSH, CDR2 LQKENI. Trimming took 3 bases from V and 0 from J, leaving 15 bases between them.

CDR3 residues: CASSWREGNEQFF. CDR3 nucleotides: TGTGCCAGCAGCTGGCGGGAGGGCAATGAGCAGTTCTTC. The V and J genes are TRBV7-9 and TRBJ2-1, with 9 bases matching TRBD2. J was trimmed by 6 bases and V by 4 bases; bases with no gene match: 1. Germline CDR1 reads SEHNR; CDR2 reads FQNEAQ (reference sequence). This CDR3 region has 13 residues.

The V call is TRBV19, the J call TRBJ1-5; no clear D. Between the trimmed V and J ends, which lost 5 bases and 7 bases, there was a span of 18 bases. The CDR3 is 15 amino acids. Germline CDR1 LNHDA, CDR2 SQIVND (reference sequence). The CDR3 loop reads CASSRNSDDGQPQHF. The CDR3 nucleotides are TGTGCCAGTAGTCGGAATAGCGACGATGGGCAGCCCCAGCATTTT.

The V call is TRBV5-4, the J call TRBJ1-1, with 7 bases aligning to TRBD1. Germline loops: CDR1 SGHNT, CDR2 YYREEE (reference sequence). V was clipped by 4 bases and J by 0 bases; unmatched bases: 15. The CDR3 sequence is 18 residues long. In DNA, the CDR3 is TGTGCCAGCAGCCCCGGACAGGTTCGACCAAACATGAACACTGAAGCTTTCTTT. As protein: CASSPGQVRPNMNTEAFF.

The rearrangement uses TRBV29-1 and TRBJ2-5; the D gene is possibly TRBD2 (5 bases). From germline, CDR1 is SQVTM and CDR2 ANQGSEA. With 4 bases removed from V and 5 bases from J, the gap between germline ends came to 11 bases. The CDR3 is 12 residues long. CDR3 in amino acids: CSVVRGIETQYF. For the CDR3, the DNA is TGCAGCGTTGTTCGGGGAATCGAGACCCAGTACTTC.

V is TRBV9 and J is TRBJ2-1, with a weak D call TRBD1 (6 bases). This CDR3 has 14 amino acids. From germline, CDR1 is SGDLS and CDR2 YYNGEE. Trimming shortened V by 4 bases and J by 8 bases, and 16 bases separated the two germline ends. The CDR3 spells CASSISTGSHEQFF. The CDR3 DNA is TGTGCCAGCAGCATCTCTACAGGGTCCCATGAGCAGTTCTTC.

V is TRBV13 and J is TRBJ2-3; D is ambiguous. V was pared by 5 bases and J by 1 base, with 10 bases between. Germline values: CDR1 PRHDT, CDR2 FYEKMQ (reference sequence). The CDR3 runs to 14 residues. CDR3 sequence (DNA): TGTGCCAGCAGCCCCAACCGAGGCACAGATACGCAGTATTTT. The encoded protein is CASSPNRGTDTQYF. Combining the CDR3 with reference TRBV13 and TRBJ2-3 gives the whole variable domain AAGVIQSPRHLIKEKRETATLKCYPIPRHDTVYWYQQGPGQDPQFLISFYEKMQSDKGSIPDRFSAQQFSDYHSELNMSSLELGDSALYFCASSPNRGTDTQYFGPGTRLTVL.

The rearrangement links TRBV27 to TRBJ1-5; weak D call: TRBD1 (5 bases). CDR1 and CDR2 from the germline V gene are MNHEY and SMNVEV (reference sequence). V shed 10 bases and J shed 4 bases, with 14 bases lying between them. The CDR3 runs to 13 residues. The CDR3 DNA is TGTGCCACCGCCAAGAAGGGGAATCAGCCCCAGCATTTT. Translation: CATAKKGNQPQHF.

V is TRBV2 and J is TRBJ2-5; maybe TRBD2 (5 bases). CDR1 and CDR2 from the germline V gene are SNHLY and FYNNEI. The ends were cut back, 3 bases at V and 4 bases at J, with 6 bases in the middle. The CDR3 covers 12 residues. The CDR3 DNA reads as TGTGCCAGCAGTGACCGGGGAGAGACCCAGTACTTC. Amino acid sequence: CASSDRGETQYF.

This chain links TRBV3-1 (or the pseudogene TRBV3-2) with TRBJ2-3; TRBD2 matches at 16 bases. This CDR3 is built from 20 residues. Germline CDR1 and CDR2: LGHDT and YNNKEL (reference sequence). After removal of 3 bases from V and 3 bases from J, the junction contained 12 bases not matched to a gene. CDR3 sequence (DNA): TGTGCCAGCAGCCACAGGCCCGGGACTAGCGGGAGGGTGAGGACAGATACGCAGTATTTT. Amino acid sequence: CASSHRPGTSGRVRTDTQYF.

The V and J genes are TRBV4-1 and TRBJ1-2, with a weak D call TRBD1 (6 bases). The CDR3 sequence is 16 residues long. Trimming cost V 1 base and J 0 bases, with 12 bases left between them. Germline values: CDR1 MGHRA, CDR2 YSYEKL. As DNA, the CDR3 is TGCGCCAGCAGCCAAGTCCATGAGGGGGCTAACTATGGCTACACCTTC. Amino acids: CASSQVHEGANYGYTF.

V and J are TRBV7-9 and TRBJ1-1; the D gene is possibly TRBD1 (5 bases). Trimming cost V 1 base and J 4 bases, with 10 bases left between them. Per germline, CDR1 SEHNR and CDR2 FQNEAQ (reference sequence). The CDR3 covers 14 residues. CDR3 loop: CASSLGGGTTEAFF. The CDR3 DNA follows: TGTGCCAGCAGCTTAGGGGGCGGGACCACTGAAGCTTTCTTT.

The chain employs TRBV18 and TRBJ2-1; 9 bases line up with TRBD2. This CDR3 comprises 16 residues. The J segment lost 3 bases and the V segment lost 3 bases, leaving 6 bases of the junction unmatched. CDR1 is KGHSH, CDR2 LQKENI, per germline. CDR3 protein: CASSPPAGGFYNEQFF. The CDR3 nucleotides read TGTGCCAGCTCACCCCCGGCGGGAGGGTTCTACAATGAGCAGTTCTTC.

The J gene is TRBJ1-1, the V gene TRBV3-1 (or the pseudogene TRBV3-2); no clear D. V was trimmed by 0 bases and J by 1 base, leaving 15 bases between them. The germline CDR1 and CDR2 sequences are LGHDT and YNNKEL (reference sequence). This CDR3 has 17 residues. Here the CDR3 reads CASSQEGRVSKNTEAFF. CDR3 bases: TGTGCCAGCAGCCAAGAGGGGAGGGTCTCCAAGAACACTGAAGCTTTCTTT.

The gene calls are TRBV15 and TRBJ1-2; TRBD1 aligns across 8 bases. The V and J ends lost 0 bases and 8 bases, in that order; junction bases with no gene match: 11. The CDR3 length is 16 residues. CDR1 LNHNV and CDR2 YYDKDF come from the germline V gene (reference sequence). The CDR3: CATSRDPDRDWIGYTF. CDR3 nucleotide sequence: TGTGCCACCAGCAGAGACCCGGACAGGGACTGGATCGGCTACACCTTC.

The chain links TRBV14 to TRBJ1-1; 8 bases align to TRBD1. Losses at the gene ends were 3 bases for V and 0 bases for J; bases not matched to a gene: 6. Germline-derived CDR1 and CDR2 are SGHDN and FVKESK. The CDR3 has 16 amino acids. The CDR3 region has the DNA TGTGCCAGCAGCCAGGACCGGACAGGGATGAACACTGAAGCTTTCTTT. Translation gives CASSQDRTGMNTEAFF.